Detailed here is one T cell receptor (beta chain). The data were obtained in a study of blood T cell repertoires in COVID-19. The overall study: PBMCs, B-cell-depleted T cells, or T cells were the source of the cDNA or gDNA that made up the material.

V was clipped by 5 bases and J by 2 bases, with 24 bases between them. Germline V gene lookup returns CDR1 SGHVS and CDR2 FQNEAQ. The CDR3 contains 18 residues. Participants, roughly 18 to 90 years old, spanned more than 20 US areas. Researchers sorted participants into cohorts using their self-reported clinical history. Clones were read by immunoSEQ multiplex PCR, and TCRdb kept only the in-frame ones, dropping some. The sample gives 110,000 to 150,000 clones, roughly 84% of which show up once; less than 7% is in the top ten. The V call is TRBV7-8, the J call TRBJ1-2, with a possible D match to TRBD1 (6 bases). Sequencing used PBMCs or T cells enriched from blood (not recorded which). This receptor was obtained from a man aged 35-49 years with acute COVID-19. The CDR3 nucleotides are TGTGCCAGCAGCCGAGACAGGCCAGGGCTCTTGCGGAACTATGGCTACACCTTC. It yields the protein CASSRDRPGLLRNYGYTF. The complete variable domain, with remaining parts taken from reference TRBV7-8 and TRBJ1-2, reads GAGVSQSPRYKVAKRGQDVALRCDPISGHVSLFWYQQALGQGPEFLTYFQNEAQLDKSGLPSDRFFAERPEGSVSTLKIQRTQQEDSAVYLCASSRDRPGLLRNYGYTFGSGTRLTVV.